This entry concerns a single T cell receptor beta chain. Its antigen is undetermined. Rearranged V-D-J TRB sequences were amplified with a mixed TRB-A/B primer pool. Using its own MiXCR run on the multiplex PCR reads, TCRdb lists one record per CDR3 protein. The repertoire consists of fewer than 9,500 distinct CDR3 sequences, with less than 70% occurring once and the leading ten covering 3.5%. These data originate in a study of T cell repertoires in aging, cancer and after chemotherapy. About the research overall: Patients with glioblastoma brain tumors were sampled before and after temozolomide-based therapy. Findings and caveats of the study: These repertoire data do not allow conclusions about immunological memory after chemotherapy. Untreated cancer patients had significantly lower blood TCR diversity than age-matched healthy donors.

Peripheral blood genomic DNA, not sorted cells or RNA, was the template. The receptor's source is a human donor with a solid tumor. Sequencing was performed on blood.

CDR3 sequence: CASSPGSSGNTIYF. In DNA form, the CDR3 reads TGTGCCAGCTCACCGGGGTCCTCTGGAAACACCATATATTTT. The rearrangement links TRBV18 to TRBJ1-3; D call uncertain. V shed 3 bases and J shed 0 bases, with 6 bases lying between them. CDR1 and CDR2 (germline): KGHSH, LQKENI. The CDR3 length is 14 residues. Looking up the rest from reference TRBV18 and TRBJ1-3 gives the full variable domain: NAGVMQNPRHLVRRRGQEARLRCSPMKGHSHVYWYRQLPEEGLKFMVYLQKENIIDESGMPKERFSAEFPKEGPSILRIQQVVRGDSAAYFCASSPGSSGNTIYFGEGSWLTVV.